This entry features one TCR beta chain sequence. The target antigen is unknown. Deep-level sequencing, detecting one cell in 200,000, covered ex vivo memory CD4+. Sequencing was performed with immunoSEQ multiplex PCR; in TCRdb, only in-frame clones are kept and a portion is missing. The sample shows about 25,000 clones, 80% to 90% of them seen only once. This entry belongs to a study of human CD4 T cells and Enterobacteriaceae. Findings of the study overall: In the top 5%: 11 of 19 and about 60% of the 34 cross-reactive clonotypes.

Sorting took every CD4+ cell except CD45RA+CCR7+CD95- naive cells, reaching over 95% purity. Healthy donors' blood was sourced from blood donation centers in Switzerland. CD8+, CD14+, CD16+, CD56+, CD19+ and CD25-bright cells were excluded before sorting. This receptor was identified in a human donor in good health. The specimen sequenced was memory CD4+ T cells from blood.

The DNA for the CDR3 is TGTGCCAGCTCACCCCGGACAGGGGGCTCCTACGAGCAGTACTTC. Translating it yields CASSPRTGGSYEQYF. V and J are TRBV18 and TRBJ2-7; TRBD1 matches at 10 bases. The V and J ends lost 3 bases and 0 bases, in that order; junction bases with no gene match: 2. This CDR3 region has 15 residues. Germline-derived CDR1 and CDR2 are KGHSH and LQKENI.